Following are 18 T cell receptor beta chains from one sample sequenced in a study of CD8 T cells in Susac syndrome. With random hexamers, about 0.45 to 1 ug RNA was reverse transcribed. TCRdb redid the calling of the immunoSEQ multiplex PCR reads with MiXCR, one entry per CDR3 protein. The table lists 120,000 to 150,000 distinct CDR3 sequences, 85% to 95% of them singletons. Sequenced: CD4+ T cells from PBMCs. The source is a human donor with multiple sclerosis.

The CDR3 region is CASSPGSTAGTEAFF. The CDR3 DNA sequence: TGCGCCAGCAGCCCCGGGAGCACGGCTGGCACTGAAGCTTTCTTT. The chain carries TRBV5-1 and TRBJ1-1; D is ambiguous. From germline, CDR1 is SGHRS and CDR2 YFSETQ. Trimming took 4 bases from V and 4 from J, leaving 17 bases between them. CDR3 length equals 15 residues. The full variable domain, its missing parts supplied by reference TRBV5-1 and TRBJ1-1, is KAGVTQTPRYLIKTRGQQVTLSCSPISGHRSVSWYQQTPGQGLQFLFEYFSETQRNKGNFPGRFSGRQFSNSRSEMNVSTLELGDSALYLCASSPGSTAGTEAFFGQGTRLTVV.

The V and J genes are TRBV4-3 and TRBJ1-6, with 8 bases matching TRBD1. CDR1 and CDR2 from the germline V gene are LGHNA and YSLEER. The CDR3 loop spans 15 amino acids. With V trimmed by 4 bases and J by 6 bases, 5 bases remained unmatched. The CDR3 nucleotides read TGCGCCAGCAGCCGAGAGACAGGGGTTAATTCACCCCTCCACTTT. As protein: CASSRETGVNSPLHF.

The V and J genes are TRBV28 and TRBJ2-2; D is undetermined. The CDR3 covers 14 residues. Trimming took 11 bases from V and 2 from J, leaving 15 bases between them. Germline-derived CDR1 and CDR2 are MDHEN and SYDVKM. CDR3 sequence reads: CAGCRTANTGELFF. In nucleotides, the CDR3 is TGTGCCGGATGTCGGACGGCAAACACCGGGGAGCTGTTTTTT.

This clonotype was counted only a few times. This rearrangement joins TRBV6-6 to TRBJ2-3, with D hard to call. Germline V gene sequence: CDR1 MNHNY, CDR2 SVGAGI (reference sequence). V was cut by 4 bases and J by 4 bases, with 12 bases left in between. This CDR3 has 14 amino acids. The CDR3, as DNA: TGTGCCAGCAGTTCCTACGTTGACGCAGATACGCAGTATTTT. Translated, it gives CASSSYVDADTQYF.

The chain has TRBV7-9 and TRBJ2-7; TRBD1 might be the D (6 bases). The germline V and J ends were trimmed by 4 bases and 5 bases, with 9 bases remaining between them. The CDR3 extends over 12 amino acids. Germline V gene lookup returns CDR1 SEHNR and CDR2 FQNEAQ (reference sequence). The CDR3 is CASSYRDDEQYF. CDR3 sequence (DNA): TGTGCCAGCAGCTACAGGGACGACGAGCAGTACTTC.

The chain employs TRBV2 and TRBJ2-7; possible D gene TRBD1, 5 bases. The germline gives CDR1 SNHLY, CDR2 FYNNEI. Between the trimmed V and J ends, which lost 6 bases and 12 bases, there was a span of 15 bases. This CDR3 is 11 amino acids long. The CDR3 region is CASSLLQGRYF. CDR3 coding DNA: TGTGCCAGCAGCCTCCTGCAGGGCCGGTACTTC.

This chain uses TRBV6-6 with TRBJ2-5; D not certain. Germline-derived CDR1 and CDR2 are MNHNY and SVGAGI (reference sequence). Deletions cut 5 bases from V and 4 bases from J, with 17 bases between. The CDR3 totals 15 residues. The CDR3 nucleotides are TGTGCCAGCAGTCTAAGTCCGCCCCCCGTAGAGACCCAGTACTTC. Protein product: CASSLSPPPVETQYF.

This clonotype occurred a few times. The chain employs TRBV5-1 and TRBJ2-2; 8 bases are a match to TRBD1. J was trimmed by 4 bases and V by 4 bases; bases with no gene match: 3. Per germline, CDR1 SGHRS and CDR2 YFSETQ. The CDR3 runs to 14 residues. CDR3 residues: CASSGGQGTGELFF. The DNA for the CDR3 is TGCGCCAGCAGCGGAGGACAGGGCACCGGGGAGCTGTTTTTT.

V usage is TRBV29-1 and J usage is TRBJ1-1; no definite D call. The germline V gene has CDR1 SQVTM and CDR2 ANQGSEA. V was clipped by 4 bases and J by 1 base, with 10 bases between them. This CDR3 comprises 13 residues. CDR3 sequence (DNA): TGCAGCGTTGGACACAAACAGAACACTGAAGCTTTCTTT. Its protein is CSVGHKQNTEAFF.

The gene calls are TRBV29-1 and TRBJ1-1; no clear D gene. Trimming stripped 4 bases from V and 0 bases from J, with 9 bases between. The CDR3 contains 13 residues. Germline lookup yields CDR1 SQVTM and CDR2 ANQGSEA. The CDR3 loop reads CSVGRLMNTEAFF. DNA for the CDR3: TGCAGCGTTGGTCGACTGATGAACACTGAAGCTTTCTTT.

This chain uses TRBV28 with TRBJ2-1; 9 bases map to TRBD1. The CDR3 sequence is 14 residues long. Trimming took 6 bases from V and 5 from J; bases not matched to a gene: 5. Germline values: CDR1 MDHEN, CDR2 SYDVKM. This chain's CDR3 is CASSLGQGHNEQFF. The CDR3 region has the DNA TGTGCCAGCAGCTTGGGACAGGGTCACAATGAGCAGTTCTTC.

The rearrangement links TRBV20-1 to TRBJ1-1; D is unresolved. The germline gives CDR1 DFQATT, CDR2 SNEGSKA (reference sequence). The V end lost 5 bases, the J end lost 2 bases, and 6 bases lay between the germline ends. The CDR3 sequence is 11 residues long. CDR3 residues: CSAPDNTEAFF. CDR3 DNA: TGCAGTGCTCCGGACAACACTGAAGCTTTCTTT.

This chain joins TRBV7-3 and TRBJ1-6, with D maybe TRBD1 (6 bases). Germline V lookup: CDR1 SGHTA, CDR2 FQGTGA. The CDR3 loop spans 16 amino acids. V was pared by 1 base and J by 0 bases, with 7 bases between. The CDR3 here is CASSLKGGSYNSPLHF. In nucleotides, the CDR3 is TGTGCCAGCAGCTTAAAAGGGGGCTCCTATAATTCACCCCTCCACTTT.

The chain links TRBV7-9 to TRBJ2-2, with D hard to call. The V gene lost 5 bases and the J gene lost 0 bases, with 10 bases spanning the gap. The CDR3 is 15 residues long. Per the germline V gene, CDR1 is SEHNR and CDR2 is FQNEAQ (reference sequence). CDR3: CASSPTTSNTGELFF. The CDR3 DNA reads TGTGCCAGCAGCCCGACAACCTCGAACACCGGGGAGCTGTTTTTT.

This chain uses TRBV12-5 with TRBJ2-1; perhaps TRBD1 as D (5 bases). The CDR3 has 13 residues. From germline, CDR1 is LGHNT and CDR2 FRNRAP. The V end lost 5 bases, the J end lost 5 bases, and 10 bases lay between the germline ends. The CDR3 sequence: CASGEDTNNEQFF. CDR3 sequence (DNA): TGTGCTAGTGGTGAGGACACTAACAATGAGCAGTTCTTC.

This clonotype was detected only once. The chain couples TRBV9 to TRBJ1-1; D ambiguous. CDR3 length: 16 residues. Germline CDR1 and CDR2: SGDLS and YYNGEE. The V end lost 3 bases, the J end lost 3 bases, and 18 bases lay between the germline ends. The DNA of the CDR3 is TGTGCCAGCAGCGCCCAACTCGGGAGTTGGGACACTGAAGCTTTCTTT. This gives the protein CASSAQLGSWDTEAFF.

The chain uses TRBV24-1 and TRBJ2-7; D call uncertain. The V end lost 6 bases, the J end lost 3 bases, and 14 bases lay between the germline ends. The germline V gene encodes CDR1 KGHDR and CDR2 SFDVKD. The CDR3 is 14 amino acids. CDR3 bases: TGTGCCACCAGTCGGGCCGATACTTTCTACGAGCAGTACTTC. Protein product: CATSRADTFYEQYF.

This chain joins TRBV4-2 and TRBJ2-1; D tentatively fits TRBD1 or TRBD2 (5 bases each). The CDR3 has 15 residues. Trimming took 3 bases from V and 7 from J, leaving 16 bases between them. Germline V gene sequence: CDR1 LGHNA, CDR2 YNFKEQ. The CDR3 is CASSHTGTQTNEQFF. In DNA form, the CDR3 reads TGTGCCAGCAGCCACACCGGGACGCAAACTAATGAGCAGTTCTTC.